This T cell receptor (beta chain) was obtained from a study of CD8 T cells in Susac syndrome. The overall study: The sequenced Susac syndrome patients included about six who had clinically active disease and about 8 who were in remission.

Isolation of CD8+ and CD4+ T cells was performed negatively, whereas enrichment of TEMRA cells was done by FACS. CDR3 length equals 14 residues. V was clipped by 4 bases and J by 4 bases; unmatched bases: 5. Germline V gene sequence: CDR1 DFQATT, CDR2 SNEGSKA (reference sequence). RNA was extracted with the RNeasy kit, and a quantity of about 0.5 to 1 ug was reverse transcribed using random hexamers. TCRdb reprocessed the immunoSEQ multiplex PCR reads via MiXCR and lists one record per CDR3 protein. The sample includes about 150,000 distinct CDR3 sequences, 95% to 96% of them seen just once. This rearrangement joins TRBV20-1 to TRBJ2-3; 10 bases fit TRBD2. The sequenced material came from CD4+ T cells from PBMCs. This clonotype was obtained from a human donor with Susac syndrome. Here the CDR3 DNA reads TGCAGTGCTACCCCTAGCGGGGGTGCAGATACGCAGTATTTT. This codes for CSATPSGGADTQYF.